Listed below are T cell receptor beta chains from one sample, sequenced in a study of T cell responses to AZD1222 COVID-19 vaccine. Profiling relied on immunoSEQ multiplex PCR, and the TCRdb table lists in-frame clones only, not all of them. The sample contains some 180,000 clones, 88% of which appear only once. The source was peripheral blood, collected on day 0 of AZD1222 vaccination. These receptors came from an adult in good health. Both conserved end residues are part of each CDR3.

v_gene: TRBV7-8
j_gene: TRBJ2-7
CDR3aa: CASSSRDRGQGQYF

v_gene: TRBV5-1
j_gene: TRBJ2-1
CDR3aa: CASSLGFDNSYNEQFF

v_gene: TRBV5-1
j_gene: TRBJ2-5
CDR3aa: CASSLRGDETQYF

v_gene: TRBV7-6
j_gene: TRBJ1-1
CDR3aa: CASSPGGAGHTEAFF

v_gene: TRBV5-6
j_gene: TRBJ2-7
CDR3aa: CASSSRGEQYF

v_gene: TRBV7-2
j_gene: TRBJ1-3
CDR3aa: CASRRDRGSTIYF

v_gene: TRBV11-2
j_gene: TRBJ2-7
CDR3aa: CASSLGPRPYEQYF

v_gene: TRBV6-5
j_gene: TRBJ2-1
CDR3aa: CASSTEYNEQFF

v_gene: TRBV27
j_gene: TRBJ1-3
CDR3aa: CASSLSPDLSGNTIYF

v_gene: TRBV7-7
j_gene: TRBJ2-7
CDR3aa: CASRVTNLYEQYF

v_gene: TRBV7-2
j_gene: TRBJ1-2
CDR3aa: CASSLVPRDFGGYTF

v_gene: TRBV11-2
j_gene: TRBJ2-1
CDR3aa: CASSLVEQGAGEQFF

v_gene: TRBV27
j_gene: TRBJ2-5
CDR3aa: CASSSLAGGPAETQYF

v_gene: TRBV4-2
j_gene: TRBJ1-1
CDR3aa: CASSQDMGSNTEAFF

v_gene: TRBV20-1
j_gene: TRBJ2-1
CDR3aa: CSPAAGGRQFF

v_gene: TRBV14
j_gene: TRBJ2-1
CDR3aa: CASSPLGVFRFF

v_gene: TRBV30
j_gene: TRBJ1-1
CDR3aa: CAWSAPPGRLLMNTEAFF

v_gene: TRBV9
j_gene: TRBJ1-1
CDR3aa: CASSVGHSPNTEAFF

v_gene: TRBV19
j_gene: TRBJ2-2
CDR3aa: CASSAKLAGELFF

v_gene: TRBV7-9
j_gene: TRBJ1-5
CDR3aa: CASSLGGGNGNQPQHF

v_gene: TRBV12-5
j_gene: TRBJ2-3
CDR3aa: CASGPRTRGIPNPHTDTQYF

v_gene: TRBV5-4
j_gene: TRBJ2-1
CDR3aa: CASSLAGPDHNEQFF

v_gene: TRBV2
j_gene: TRBJ2-5
CDR3aa: CASSRSATGGGQETQYF

v_gene: TRBV7-9
j_gene: TRBJ1-2
CDR3aa: CASSVDSFYGYTF

v_gene: TRBV12-3/TRBV12-4
j_gene: TRBJ2-2
CDR3aa: CASSLRAGELFF

v_gene: TRBV15
j_gene: TRBJ1-2
CDR3aa: CATSRETGGYGYTF

v_gene: TRBV9
j_gene: TRBJ1-1
CDR3aa: CASSVAAGNTEAFF

v_gene: TRBV3-1/TRBV3-2
j_gene: TRBJ2-7
CDR3aa: CASSQSDEQYF

v_gene: TRBV7-2
j_gene: TRBJ1-4
CDR3aa: CASSLVSRVVGANEKLFF

v_gene: TRBV29-1
j_gene: TRBJ1-3
CDR3aa: CSVEDVASGNTIYF

v_gene: TRBV30
j_gene: TRBJ2-7
CDR3aa: CAWSRGSGGGYEQYF

v_gene: TRBV6-2/TRBV6-3
j_gene: TRBJ2-3
CDR3aa: CASSYVGLSTQYF

v_gene: TRBV5-1
j_gene: TRBJ1-1
CDR3aa: CASSLGGGQRLNTEAFF

v_gene: TRBV5-1
j_gene: TRBJ1-4
CDR3aa: CASSTRRGEGTNEKLFF

v_gene: TRBV4-3
j_gene: TRBJ1-1
CDR3aa: CASRPTVRPLSMNTEAFF

v_gene: TRBV6-2/TRBV6-3
j_gene: TRBJ1-1
CDR3aa: CASSTRLNTEAFF

v_gene: TRBV15
j_gene: TRBJ2-1
CDR3aa: CATTPGLAYEQFF

v_gene: TRBV2
j_gene: TRBJ2-7
CDR3aa: CASSEGGLFGEQYF

v_gene: TRBV27
j_gene: TRBJ2-3
CDR3aa: CASSLEGTGGTDTQYF

v_gene: TRBV30
j_gene: TRBJ1-4
CDR3aa: CAWSLSYGEKLFF

v_gene: TRBV24-1
j_gene: TRBJ1-4
CDR3aa: CATSEARAANEKLFF

v_gene: TRBV5-1
j_gene: TRBJ2-2
CDR3aa: CASSLVPRGVTGELFF

v_gene: TRBV6-4
j_gene: TRBJ2-1
CDR3aa: CASSDLAGGSNEQFF

v_gene: TRBV20-1
j_gene: TRBJ2-4
CDR3aa: CSASGFPGGKNIQYF

v_gene: TRBV7-2
j_gene: TRBJ2-6
CDR3aa: CASSPGQQSSGANVLTF

v_gene: TRBV18
j_gene: TRBJ1-4
CDR3aa: CASSLKDNSLFF

v_gene: TRBV28
j_gene: TRBJ1-2
CDR3aa: CASSFAGTSGYTF

v_gene: TRBV20-1
j_gene: TRBJ2-1
CDR3aa: CSASRIRQGFTEQFF

v_gene: TRBV6-4
j_gene: TRBJ1-5
CDR3aa: CASSEAGGGQPQHF

v_gene: TRBV6-6
j_gene: TRBJ2-5
CDR3aa: CASRPSGGYQETQYF

v_gene: TRBV7-9
j_gene: TRBJ2-5
CDR3aa: CASSSPGREETQYF

v_gene: TRBV5-1
j_gene: TRBJ2-3
CDR3aa: CASSLALAGEADTQYF

v_gene: TRBV7-9
j_gene: TRBJ1-1
CDR3aa: CASSLRTGAPNTEAFF